The rows below give T cell receptor beta chains drawn from one sample of a study of T cells in Graves' hyperthyroidism and ophthalmopathy. MiXCR, run by TCRdb on the multiplex PCR reads, gives a single entry per CDR3 protein. The sample has 400,000 to 500,000 distinct CDR3 sequences, approximately 14% seen once. Source material: blood. These receptors were obtained from a woman aged 18-30 years with Graves' hyperthyroidism. The CDR3 runs from the conserved cysteine through the conserved F or W. A D gene is named only where the DNA matches it firmly. The listing skips clone size in some rows; elsewhere it reads once, few, many or a size class.

TRBV6-1	many	-	TRBJ2-1	TGTGCCAGCAGTCCAATTAGCGTCTACTACAATGAGCAGTTCTTC	CASSPISVYYNEQFF
TRBV11-2	many	-	TRBJ2-3	TGTGCCAGCAGCTCCGCCGCACGAGGGGCAGATACGCAGTATTTT	CASSSAARGADTQYF
TRBV27	many	-	TRBJ2-3	TGTGCCAGCAGTAGGACTACCCCCACAGATACGCAGTATTTT	CASSRTTPTDTQYF
TRBV20-1	few	-	TRBJ2-3	TGCAGTGCCGTACATTCGGAGCGTCTCACAGATACGCAGTATTTT	CSAVHSERLTDTQYF
TRBV7-2	many	-	TRBJ2-7	TGTGCCAGCAGCTTAGCTTCCATAGCATACGAGCAGTACTTC	CASSLASIAYEQYF
TRBV7-9	-	-	TRBJ1-4	TGTGCCAGCAGCTTTTCAACAACTAATGAAAAACTGTTTTTT	CASSFSTTNEKLFF
TRBV30	many	-	TRBJ2-5	TGTGCCTGGAGGGTGGCATCGGGGGAGACCCAGTACTTC	CAWRVASGETQYF
TRBV10-2	many	TRBD2	TRBJ2-2	TGCGCCAGCAGTGAGTCGTCTAGCGGGCCGAACACCGGGGAGCTGTTTTTT	CASSESSSGPNTGELFF
TRBV7-9	-	-	TRBJ1-1	TGTGCCAGCAGCTTAGCTTCAGGGATGGCTGAAGCTTTCTTT	CASSLASGMAEAFF
TRBV5-6	many	-	TRBJ2-4	TGTGCCAGCAGCTCTCGTATTGGGGCAGCCAAAAACATTCAGTACTTC	CASSSRIGAAKNIQYF
TRBV6-6	many	-	TRBJ2-3	TGTGCCAGCAGTTACGCGGGACAGAGTAGCACAGATACGCAGTATTTT	CASSYAGQSSTDTQYF
TRBV18	many	TRBD2	TRBJ2-5	TGTGCCAGCTCACCAGGGAGCGGGGAACAAGAGACCCAGTACTTC	CASSPGSGEQETQYF
TRBV12-3/TRBV12-4	few	-	TRBJ1-4	TGTGCCAGCAGAGACGGACGGTTTAATGAAAAACTGTTTTTT	CASRDGRFNEKLFF
TRBV28	many	-	TRBJ2-1	TGTGCCAGCAGTGGGGACGCCCGGTATAACAATGAGCAGTTCTTC	CASSGDARYNNEQFF
TRBV19	many	-	TRBJ2-5	TGTGCCAGTAGTTCCAGTATGGAGACCCAGTACTTC	CASSSSMETQYF
TRBV15	many	-	TRBJ2-6	TGTGCCACCAGTGGGGCCAACGTCCTGACTTTC	CATSGANVLTF
TRBV30	few	TRBD1	TRBJ2-2	TGTGCCTGGAGTAAGACAGGGTTTACCGGGGAGCTGTTTTTT	CAWSKTGFTGELFF
TRBV10-3	many	TRBD2	TRBJ2-1	TGTGCCATCAGTGGGGGACTAGCGGGGGCATTTGACAATGAGCAGTTCTTC	CAISGGLAGAFDNEQFF
TRBV7-9	many	-	TRBJ2-3	TGTGCCAGCAGCTTCTACTCAGATACGCAGTATTTT	CASSFYSDTQYF
TRBV10-3	-	-	TRBJ2-3	TGTGCCATCAGTGAGTCGGGGCGGGTCGCAGATACGCAGTATTTT	CAISESGRVADTQYF
TRBV12-3/TRBV12-4	many	TRBD2	TRBJ2-3	TGTGCCAGCAGTTTACGTGGACTAGCGGGAGGGCCAGATACGCAGTATTTT	CASSLRGLAGGPDTQYF
TRBV11-2	few	-	TRBJ2-1	TGTGCCAGCAGCGTAGCCAGACAGGTAATCTACAATGAGCAGTTCTTC	CASSVARQVIYNEQFF